These 19 T cell receptor beta chains share one sample of origin, sequenced in a study of CD8+CD57+ T cells in acquired aplastic anemia. In patients chosen for sequencing, flow cytometry had shown CD8+CD57+ cell expansion. Genomic DNA, the template, was used for profiling of the TCR beta VDJ and CDR3. TCRdb analysed the reads with MiXCR anew, one entry per CDR3 protein. This table has 150,000 to 200,000 distinct CDR3 sequences, about half appearing once. Source material: sorted CD4+, CD8+, or CD8+CD57+ T cells (not recorded which) from PBMCs. The receptors were gathered from a human donor with aplastic anemia.

The chain combines TRBV7-9 with TRBJ2-2, with D perhaps TRBD1 (7 bases). Trimming removed 5 bases from V and 4 bases from J, with 17 bases in between. Germline V gene data show CDR1 as SEHNR and CDR2 as FQNEAQ (reference sequence). The CDR3 covers 16 residues. CDR3 residues: CASSASGGRITGELFF. As DNA, the CDR3 is TGTGCCAGCAGCGCTTCAGGGGGGCGCATCACCGGGGAGCTGTTTTTT.

This chain connects TRBV25-1 to TRBJ1-2, with 8 bases identical to TRBD1. There are 19 residues in the CDR3. CDR1 and CDR2 from the germline V gene are MGHDK and SYGVNS. V dropped 8 bases and J dropped 2; count of bases not matched to a gene: 22. CDR3 DNA sequence: TGTGCCAGCTCCTATGCGGGTAATTTGGGACAGGATGAGAACTATGGCTACACCTTC. Translating gives CASSYAGNLGQDENYGYTF.

This clonotype was observed a handful of times. The chain recombines TRBV5-6 with TRBJ2-7; tentative D call: TRBD1 (5 bases). The CDR3 length is 13 residues. Trimming left V 1 base short and J 0 bases short, with 5 bases between. CDR1 SGHDT and CDR2 YYEEEE come from the germline V gene. The CDR3 DNA follows: TGTGCCAGCAGCTTGAGGGGCTCCTACGAGCAGTACTTC. Encoded protein: CASSLRGSYEQYF.

The rearrangement links TRBV24-1 to TRBJ2-3; maybe TRBD2 (6 bases). The CDR3 is 16 amino acids. Between the trimmed V and J ends, which lost 4 bases and 3 bases, there was a span of 16 bases. Germline CDR1 is KGHDR and CDR2 is SFDVKD. Written as DNA, the CDR3 is TGTGCCACCAGTGACGCTATATTCGCGGGGACAGATACGCAGTATTTT. Protein: CATSDAIFAGTDTQYF.

As to this clonotype: A much larger clonotype is one base distant, so this may be a read error. The CDR3 here is CANSQENGGEKLFF. The CDR3 DNA reads as TGCGCCAACAGCCAAGAAAACGGGGGTGAAAAACTGTTTTTT. This chain joins TRBV4-3 and TRBJ1-4; the D gene is possibly TRBD1 (5 bases). The CDR3 extends over 14 amino acids. Germline V gene data show CDR1 as LGHNA and CDR2 as YSLEER.

The V and J genes are TRBV14 and TRBJ2-1; D is perhaps TRBD1 (6 bases). The CDR3 has 19 residues. The V and J ends lost 4 bases and 0 bases respectively, with 22 bases between them. The V gene's germline CDR1 is SGHDN and CDR2 FVKESK. CDR3 in DNA: TGTGCCAGCAGCCTATCGAGAACAGGGAGATATAGCTCCTACAATGAGCAGTTCTTC. Translated, it gives CASSLSRTGRYSSYNEQFF. The entire variable domain, with the rest obtained from reference TRBV14 and TRBJ2-1, is as follows: EAGVTQFPSHSVIEKGQTVTLRCDPISGHDNLYWYRRVMGKEIKFLLHFVKESKQDESGMPNNRFLAERTGGTYSTLKVQPAELEDSGVYFCASSLSRTGRYSSYNEQFFGPGTRLTVL.

This clonotype was observed many times. This rearrangement joins TRBV6-1 to TRBJ2-7; 9 nucleotides agree with TRBD1. V lost 5 bases to trimming and J lost 6 bases; unmatched junction nucleotides: 8. Germline V lookup: CDR1 MNHNS, CDR2 SASEGT. The CDR3 spans 14 residues. The CDR3: CASSRDRVLLEQYF. The CDR3 DNA sequence: TGTGCCAGCAGTAGGGACAGGGTCCTTCTCGAGCAGTACTTC.

This clonotype occurred many times. Here the CDR3 reads CASSLDGARAEAFF. The CDR3 DNA reads TGTGCCAGCAGCTTAGACGGGGCTAGGGCTGAAGCTTTCTTT. The rearrangement links TRBV7-2 to TRBJ1-1; the D gene is possibly TRBD1 (5 bases). The germline V gene has CDR1 SGHTA and CDR2 FQGNSA. This CDR3 region has 14 residues. V was clipped by 1 base and J by 6 bases, with 12 bases between them. Supplemented by reference TRBV7-2 and TRBJ1-1, the full variable domain reads GAGVSQSPSNKVTEKGKDVELRCDPISGHTALYWYRQSLGQGLEFLIYFQGNSAPDKSGLPSDRFSAERTGGSVSTLTIQRTQQEDSAVYLCASSLDGARAEAFFGQGTRLTVV.

This rearrangement joins TRBV3-1 to TRBJ2-5; D unresolved. The ends were cut back, 4 bases at V and 0 bases at J, with 12 bases in the middle. Germline loops: CDR1 LGHDT, CDR2 YNNKEL (reference sequence). The CDR3 length is 15 residues. The CDR3 coding sequence is TGTGCCAGCAGCCGGGTTTACTACTACCAAGAGACCCAGTACTTC. Amino acid sequence: CASSRVYYYQETQYF.

This clonotype was seen many times. The J gene is TRBJ1-5, the V gene TRBV19; D is undetermined. CDR1 is LNHDA, CDR2 SQIVND, per germline (reference sequence). The CDR3 consists of 14 residues. The V gene lost 8 bases and the J gene lost 3 bases, with 14 bases spanning the gap. DNA for the CDR3: TGTGCCAGTGGGAGAACCCGAGACAATCAGCCCCAGCATTTT. This codes for CASGRTRDNQPQHF.

This chain connects TRBV2 to TRBJ1-6; no clear D. CDR1 and CDR2 (germline): SNHLY, FYNNEI. V lost 5 bases and J 5 bases, leaving 19 bases between the germline ends. The CDR3 runs 17 residues. DNA for the CDR3: TGTGCCAGCAGTAAGGGTCCTTCACTTAACAATAATTCACCCCTCCACTTT. Translation gives CASSKGPSLNNNSPLHF. Looking up the rest from reference TRBV2 and TRBJ1-6 gives the full variable domain: EPEVTQTPSHQVTQMGQEVILRCVPISNHLYFYWYRQILGQKVEFLVSFYNNEISEKSEIFDDQFSVERPDGSNFTLKIRSTKLEDSAMYFCASSKGPSLNNNSPLHFGNGTRLTVT.

The chain couples TRBV24-1 to TRBJ1-1; D perhaps matches TRBD1 (5 bases). Germline V lookup: CDR1 KGHDR, CDR2 SFDVKD. CDR3 length equals 15 residues. V was trimmed by 4 bases and J by 5 bases, leaving 16 bases between them. CDR3 DNA: TGTGCCACCAGTGAACCCGGGACGGGGCGGACTGAAGCTTTCTTT. Amino acids: CATSEPGTGRTEAFF.

This clonotype has ten or more counts. The chain joins TRBV19 to TRBJ2-7; D is undetermined. This CDR3 contains 12 residues. Germline V gene data show CDR1 as LNHDA and CDR2 as SQIVND (reference sequence). Deletions cut 1 base from V and 5 bases from J, with 6 bases between. The CDR3 protein is CASSIGLDEQYF. The CDR3 DNA is TGTGCCAGTAGTATAGGGCTAGACGAGCAGTACTTC. Full variable domain (rest looked up from reference TRBV19 and TRBJ2-7): DGGITQSPKYLFRKEGQNVTLSCEQNLNHDAMYWYRQDPGQGLRLIYYSQIVNDFQKGDIAEGYSVSREKKESFPLTVTSAQKNPTAFYLCASSIGLDEQYFGPGTRLTVT.

This clonotype was detected a few times. The V call is TRBV15, the J call TRBJ2-5; no definite D call. The CDR3 has 15 residues. Germline values: CDR1 LNHNV, CDR2 YYDKDF (reference sequence). Trimming removed 3 bases at V and 0 bases at J, with 11 bases between. The chain's CDR3 is CATSSGVFYQETQYF. Written as DNA, the CDR3 is TGTGCCACCAGCAGTGGAGTCTTCTACCAAGAGACCCAGTACTTC.

This clonotype has ten or more counts. V usage is TRBV10-2 and J usage is TRBJ2-1; D possibly corresponds to TRBD2 (6 bases). The germline V and J ends were trimmed by 8 bases and 7 bases, with 15 bases remaining between them. CDR3 size: 13 residues. Germline CDR1 reads WSHSY; CDR2 reads SAAADI. CDR3 sequence: CASGGRLGNEQFF. The CDR3 DNA follows: TGCGCCAGCGGGGGAAGACTAGGGAATGAGCAGTTCTTC.

This chain connects TRBV9 to TRBJ2-1; 7 nucleotides match TRBD2. The CDR3 extends over 13 amino acids. V was pared by 4 bases and J by 8 bases, with 6 bases of the junction left unmatched. From germline, CDR1 is SGDLS and CDR2 YYNGEE. This CDR3 reads CASSLRGRDEQFF. The CDR3 coding sequence is TGTGCCAGCAGCCTGCGGGGGAGGGATGAGCAGTTCTTC.

The chain recombines TRBV7-8 with TRBJ1-4; no reliable D call. Germline V CDR1 and CDR2: SGHVS, FQNEAQ. CDR3 length: 15 amino acids. Trimming pared 2 bases from V and 4 bases from J, leaving 11 bases between. The CDR3 DNA reads as TGTGCCAGCAGCTTAAGACTGGGGAATAATGAAAAACTGTTTTTT. It specifies CASSLRLGNNEKLFF.

This clonotype was observed at least ten times. J is TRBJ2-2 and V is TRBV24-1, with a tentative D call TRBD2 (6 bases). The V and J ends lost 3 bases and 4 bases respectively, with 11 bases between them. Germline values: CDR1 KGHDR, CDR2 SFDVKD. The CDR3 loop spans 15 amino acids. The DNA for the CDR3 is TGTGCCACCAGTGATCCGGACGGGAGCACCGGGGAGCTGTTTTTT. It codes for CATSDPDGSTGELFF.

This sequence joins TRBV10-3 and TRBJ2-7; TRBD1 is a possible D gene (6 bases). Germline V CDR1 and CDR2: ENHRY, SYGVKD. Trimming removed 10 bases at V and 3 bases at J, with 19 bases between. This CDR3 is 14 amino acids long. CDR3 sequence reads: CATAFRDTNYEQYF. CDR3 nucleotide sequence: TGTGCCACCGCTTTCCGGGACACAAACTACGAGCAGTACTTC.